Presented here are 8 T cell receptor beta chains from one specimen sequenced in a study of molecular identifiers for immune sequencing clone quantification. Via MiXCR, TCRdb re-called the PCR reads, giving one row per CDR3 protein. There are 400,000 to 600,000 distinct CDR3 sequences in the sample; around 23% occur only once, and roughly 0.79% lies in the top ten. The specimen was naive CD8+ T cells from blood, with Jurkat cell RNA spiked in. Subset denoted: FACS-sorted CD8+CD4-CCR7+CD45RA+ naive T cells. The origin of the receptors is a human donor in good health. Some libraries in this study had Jurkat cell RNA spiked in.

Remarks on this clonotype: This may be a read error, as it is one base from a much larger clone. The CDR3 region has the DNA TGTGCCAGCAGCTGCGCCGCCGAGGGGACTGAAGCTTTCTTT. Residues: CASSCAAEGTEAFF. The genes are TRBV5-8 and TRBJ1-1, with D tentatively TRBD1 (5 bases). Germline V gene lookup returns CDR1 SGHTS and CDR2 YDEGEE. The CDR3 spans 14 residues. Trimming cost V 3 bases and J 5 bases, with 14 bases left between them.

The sample holds a few counts of this clonotype. The J gene is TRBJ2-5, the V gene TRBV12-3 or TRBV12-4, with TRBD1 matching over 7 bases. The CDR3 is 15 residues long. The V and J ends lost 4 bases and 4 bases, in that order; junction bases with no gene match: 9. The CDR3 DNA is TGTGCCAGCAGTTCCCAGACAGGGAAGGGAGAGACCCAGTACTTC. This translates into CASSSQTGKGETQYF.

The gene calls are TRBV5-1 and TRBJ2-7, with 7 bases aligning to TRBD1. The trim removed 3 bases at V and 5 bases at J, leaving 5 bases unmatched. This CDR3 region has 13 residues. Germline assignment: CDR1 SGHRS and CDR2 YFSETQ. The CDR3 here is CASSSGTDDEQYF. In DNA form, the CDR3 reads TGCGCCAGCAGCTCAGGGACAGACGACGAGCAGTACTTC.

This clonotype has at least ten counts. This sequence joins TRBV12-3 or TRBV12-4 and TRBJ1-1, with no clear D. V shed 1 base and J shed 4 bases, with 7 bases lying between them. The CDR3 is 13 residues long. CDR3 region: CASSLDRGTEAFF. The CDR3 DNA reads as TGTGCCAGCAGTTTAGACCGGGGCACTGAAGCTTTCTTT.

The J gene is TRBJ2-2, the V gene TRBV6-5; TRBD2 matches at 8 bases. The CDR3 is 16 residues long. Per germline, CDR1 MNHEY and CDR2 SVGAGI. The V and J ends lost 5 bases and 5 bases, in that order; junction bases with no gene match: 10. The CDR3 sequence is CASSPLGAGGTGELFF. CDR3 DNA sequence: TGTGCCAGCAGTCCCCTAGGCGCGGGGGGAACCGGGGAGCTGTTTTTT.

This clonotype occurred many times. The CDR3 loop reads CASSLTQGFGYNEQFF. CDR3 sequence (DNA): TGTGCCAGCAGCTTAACACAGGGGTTTGGATACAATGAGCAGTTCTTC. This chain links TRBV27 with TRBJ2-1; 7 positions match TRBD1. This CDR3 has 16 residues. Trimming removed 6 bases from V and 4 bases from J; junction bases left unmatched: 12. Germline assignment: CDR1 MNHEY and CDR2 SMNVEV (reference sequence).

The chain links TRBV6-2 or TRBV6-3 to TRBJ2-5, with D perhaps being TRBD1 or TRBD2 (5 bases each). Deletions cut 0 bases from V and 1 base from J, with 27 bases between. This CDR3 has 21 residues. Per the germline V gene, CDR1 is MNHEY and CDR2 is SVGEGT. CDR3 sequence reads: CASSYSVDGQGVMLIQETQYF. The CDR3 DNA is TGTGCCAGCAGTTACTCGGTTGATGGGCAGGGAGTCATGCTGATCCAAGAGACCCAGTACTTC.

The table lists this clonotype with a few counts. The chain combines TRBV28 with TRBJ2-2; TRBD1 aligns across 7 bases. Germline V gives CDR1 MDHEN, CDR2 SYDVKM. Germline trimming cut 4 bases from V and 1 base from J; bases unmatched to any gene: 3. CDR3 length: 15 amino acids. CDR3: CASSYRGMNTGELFF. The CDR3 DNA reads TGTGCCAGCAGTTACAGGGGCATGAACACCGGGGAGCTGTTTTTT.